Listed here are 26 T cell receptor beta chains from one sample, sequenced in a study of T-cell reconstitution after alpha-beta-depleted transplantation in children listed by TCRdb under 2016. The library was generated by PCR. Sequencing used an Illumina HiSeq 2500. TCR libraries were prepared with molecular barcoding, using unique molecular identifiers to normalize TCRbeta repertoire quantification. The public reads were reanalyzed by TCRdb: fastp trimming at Q25, MiXCR alignment, in-frame beta chains only. Rows are unified per CDR3 protein, each entry keeping the most common DNA and genes. The sample table records 550,000 to 600,000 distinct CDR3 sequences; 23% of these occur just once. Over 12% of the sample is in the top ten clones. The label giving this sample's treatment or condition can be read as: allogeneic hematopoietic cell transplantation with graft depleted of TCRalphabeta T cells and CD19 B cells.

The sample was PBMCs, mostly from graft donor cells, taken 360 days after TCRalphabeta/CD19-depleted stem cell transplant. The source is a boy younger than two who had a stem cell transplant for acute myeloid leukemia, so the T cells may come from the graft donor.

This clonotype was detected many times. The chain couples TRBV20-1 to TRBJ2-3, with a tentative D call TRBD2 (6 bases). This CDR3 is built from 15 residues. Germline V gene data show CDR1 as DFQATT and CDR2 as SNEGSKA (reference sequence). This chain's CDR3 is CSFVGLAYGTDTQYF. The CDR3 bases are TGCAGCTTTGTGGGGCTAGCGTATGGCACAGATACGCAGTATTTT.

This clonotype has a count of ten or more. J is TRBJ2-7 and V is TRBV7-2; 10 bases are a match to TRBD2. Germline trimming cut 3 bases from V and 4 bases from J; bases unmatched to any gene: 12. The CDR3 has 17 amino acids. The germline V gene encodes CDR1 SGHTA and CDR2 FQGNSA. The CDR3 reads CASSFRASGGETYEQYF. For the CDR3, the DNA is TGTGCCAGCAGCTTCAGGGCTAGCGGGGGAGAAACTTACGAGCAGTACTTC. Drawing the rest from reference TRBV7-2 and TRBJ2-7, the complete variable domain is GAGVSQSPSNKVTEKGKDVELRCDPISGHTALYWYRQSLGQGLEFLIYFQGNSAPDKSGLPSDRFSAERTGGSVSTLTIQRTQQEDSAVYLCASSFRASGGETYEQYFGPGTRLTVT.

This clonotype appeared many times. This chain uses TRBV7-9 with TRBJ1-3; TRBD1 matches 12 bases. Trimming removed 1 base from V and 4 bases from J; junction bases left unmatched: 5. The CDR3 has 17 amino acids. Germline lookup yields CDR1 SEHNR and CDR2 FQNEAQ (reference sequence). CDR3 in DNA: TGTGCCAGCAGCTTAGGGGGACAGGGGGCGCCGGGAAACACCATATATTTT. This translates into CASSLGGQGAPGNTIYF.

This clonotype was observed at least ten times. The chain recombines TRBV28 with TRBJ2-7, with D possibly being TRBD1 or TRBD2 (5 bases each). CDR3 length equals 14 residues. Trimming shortened V by 5 bases and J by 5 bases, and 16 bases separated the two germline ends. CDR1 is MDHEN and CDR2 is SYDVKM in the germline V gene. CDR3 amino acids: CASSPAQGRNEQYV. The CDR3 nucleotides are TGTGCCAGCAGTCCGGCCCAGGGACGAAACGAGCAGTACGTC.

The J gene is TRBJ2-5, the V gene TRBV20-1; D is uncertain. Trimming removed 0 bases at V and 3 bases at J, with 11 bases between. CDR1 and CDR2 from the germline V gene are DFQATT and SNEGSKA (reference sequence). CDR3 size: 14 residues. CDR3 nucleotides: TGCAGTGCTAGAGATTGGCGGCCTAAAGAGACCCAGTACTTC. Encoded protein: CSARDWRPKETQYF.

This sequence joins TRBV5-6 and TRBJ2-7; no firm D call. This CDR3 spans 14 amino acids. Germline loops: CDR1 SGHDT, CDR2 YYEEEE. The V gene lost 4 bases and the J gene lost 2 bases, with 13 bases spanning the gap. CDR3 protein: CASSLLTDTYEQYF. CDR3 DNA sequence: TGTGCCAGCAGCCTATTAACAGATACCTACGAGCAGTACTTC.

The rearrangement joins TRBV28 to TRBJ2-7, with D unresolved. Germline loops: CDR1 MDHEN, CDR2 SYDVKM. Trimming cost V 5 bases and J 2 bases, with 19 bases left between them. The CDR3 is 16 amino acids. Here the CDR3 reads CASSTMVRYRPYEQYV. CDR3 nucleotides: TGTGCCAGCAGTACTATGGTTCGGTACCGACCCTACGAGCAGTACGTC.

This clonotype was counted only a few times. The CDR3, as DNA: TGTGCCAGCAGTAACGGGGCGGATGAGCAGTTCTTC. It translates to CASSNGADEQFF. The gene calls are TRBV27 and TRBJ2-1, with D perhaps assigned TRBD1 or TRBD2 (5 bases each). Germline V gene data show CDR1 as MNHEY and CDR2 as SMNVEV (reference sequence). V lost 5 bases and J lost 8, with 10 bases in between. The CDR3 sequence is 12 residues long.

CDR3: CASSVTSGGAVDTQYF. CDR3 bases: TGTGCCAGCAGCGTCACTAGCGGGGGGGCGGTGGATACGCAGTATTTT. This sequence joins TRBV9 and TRBJ2-3; 13 nucleotides align to TRBD2. The V segment lost 2 bases and the J segment 6 bases; nucleotides outside the gene matches: 6. The CDR3 has 16 amino acids. Germline CDR1 is SGDLS and CDR2 is YYNGEE. Variable domain in full (rest from reference TRBV9 and TRBJ2-3): DSGVTQTPKHLITATGQRVTLRCSPRSGDLSVYWYQQSLDQGLQFLIQYYNGEERAKGNILERFSAQQFPDLHSELNLSSLELGDSALYFCASSVTSGGAVDTQYFGPGTRLTVL.

This clonotype was seen just once. The chain employs TRBV25-1 and TRBJ2-1; a possible D gene is TRBD2 (6 bases). In germline, CDR1 is MGHDK, CDR2 SYGVNS. This CDR3 has 15 amino acids. With 8 bases removed from V and 0 bases from J, the gap between germline ends came to 14 bases. DNA for the CDR3: TGTGCCAGCCGAACGGGGCGGGGCTCCTACAATGAGCAGTTCTTC. It is translated as CASRTGRGSYNEQFF.

The rearrangement links TRBV30 to TRBJ2-7; D might be TRBD1 (6 bases). The CDR3 covers 13 residues. Per germline, CDR1 GTSNPN and CDR2 SVGIG (reference sequence). The ends were cut back, 1 base at V and 0 bases at J, with 7 bases in the middle. CDR3 sequence: CAWSGQASYEQYF. The CDR3 coding sequence is TGTGCCTGGAGTGGACAGGCCTCCTACGAGCAGTACTTC.

In its sample, this clonotype was seen a few times. V gene TRBV20-1 combines with J gene TRBJ2-2; 9 positions match TRBD1. The germline CDR1 and CDR2 sequences are DFQATT and SNEGSKA (reference sequence). Trimming at V came to 2 bases and at J to 2 bases, leaving 6 bases not matched to a gene. The CDR3 has 16 residues. The CDR3 here is CSARLPGQGNTGELFF. For the CDR3, the DNA is TGCAGTGCTAGACTCCCGGGACAGGGTAACACCGGGGAGCTGTTTTTT.

This clonotype has more than one count but fewer than ten. V gene TRBV6-5 combines with J gene TRBJ1-6; D gene ambiguous. V was cut by 0 bases and J by 7 bases, with 10 bases left in between. The CDR3 runs to 15 residues. Germline V gene lookup returns CDR1 MNHEY and CDR2 SVGAGI. CDR3 DNA sequence: TGTGCCAGCAGTTACTCAGGCAATCGCAATTCACCCCTCCACTTT. This sequence encodes CASSYSGNRNSPLHF.

The chain joins TRBV6-6 to TRBJ2-5, with TRBD1 matching over 7 bases. Germline-derived CDR1 and CDR2 are MNHNY and SVGAGI (reference sequence). The CDR3 has 13 amino acids. Trimming cost V 5 bases and J 5 bases; bases outside gene matches: 5. CDR3 sequence (DNA): TGTGCCAGCAGTACAGGGGTGAGGGAGACCCAGTACTTC. Its translation is CASSTGVRETQYF.

This clonotype was observed many times. The V and J genes are TRBV5-1 and TRBJ1-1; 8 nucleotides line up with TRBD1. Trimming took 3 bases from V and 4 from J; bases not matched to a gene: 5. Germline CDR1 is SGHRS and CDR2 is YFSETQ. CDR3 size: 14 residues. The CDR3 here is CASSYTGGSTEAFF. The DNA for the CDR3 is TGCGCCAGCAGCTACACAGGGGGGAGCACTGAAGCTTTCTTT.

This chain links TRBV7-2 with TRBJ2-3, with D possibly TRBD2 on 6 matching bases. CDR1 and CDR2 (germline): SGHTA, FQGNSA. The CDR3 is made up of 13 amino acids. The V end lost 5 bases, the J end lost 5 bases, and 11 bases lay between the germline ends. The CDR3 DNA reads as TGTGCCAGCAGCCCGAGGAGGGTAGATACGCAGTATTTT. Translation gives CASSPRRVDTQYF.

The V and J genes are TRBV7-8 and TRBJ2-7; TRBD2 matches at 11 bases. This CDR3 is built from 15 residues. Trimming took 5 bases from V and 6 from J; bases not matched to a gene: 9. Germline V CDR1 and CDR2: SGHVS, FQNEAQ. The CDR3 DNA follows: TGTGCCAGCAGCCGCACTACTAGCGGGGGTCTCGAGCAGTACTTC. It encodes CASSRTTSGGLEQYF.

This clonotype was picked up one time. The chain has TRBV18 and TRBJ2-3; TRBD1 matches at 8 bases. Germline V CDR1 and CDR2: KGHSH, LQKENI. The CDR3 covers 20 residues. Unmatched junction bases numbered 23, after V lost 3 bases and J lost 6 bases. This CDR3 reads CASSPRRGGVGQGEGDTQYF. The CDR3 DNA follows: TGTGCCAGCTCACCGCGACGAGGGGGAGTAGGACAGGGAGAAGGTGATACGCAGTATTTT.

This clonotype was counted many times. The chain carries TRBV5-1 and TRBJ2-5; D might be TRBD1 (6 bases). CDR3 length: 11 residues. V lost 6 bases to trimming and J lost 5 bases, with 8 bases between them. Per germline, CDR1 SGHRS and CDR2 YFSETQ. The CDR3 nucleotides read TGCGCCAGCAAGGGGGAGGAGACCCAGTACTTC. This encodes CASKGEETQYF.

This clonotype was recorded at least ten times. The chain joins TRBV7-2 to TRBJ2-5, with TRBD2 identical over 9 bases. With V trimmed by 5 bases and J by 5 bases, 12 bases remained unmatched. CDR3 length: 16 amino acids. Germline-derived CDR1 and CDR2 are SGHTA and FQGNSA. The CDR3 protein is CASSTLGGGAFETQYF. The CDR3 coding sequence is TGTGCCAGCAGCACCCTTGGCGGGGGGGCTTTTGAGACCCAGTACTTC.

The V call is TRBV25-1, the J call TRBJ1-1; the D is unclear. Trimming cost V 0 bases and J 3 bases, with 11 bases left between them. CDR3 length: 15 residues. Looked up from germline, CDR1 is MGHDK and CDR2 is SYGVNS. The CDR3 reads CASSEYFLTDTEAFF. DNA of the CDR3: TGTGCCAGCAGTGAATATTTCTTAACAGACACTGAAGCTTTCTTT.

This clonotype has a count of ten or more. CDR3 loop: CASSFRDSYEQYV. CDR3 bases: TGTGCCAGCAGCTTCCGGGACAGCTACGAGCAGTACGTC. The chain combines TRBV28 with TRBJ2-7; TRBD1 agrees at 7 bases. V was pared by 6 bases and J by 3 bases, with 5 bases of the junction left unmatched. This CDR3 region has 13 residues. Per germline, CDR1 MDHEN and CDR2 SYDVKM.

There are a few counts of this clonotype. The chain employs TRBV25-1 and TRBJ2-1; TRBD2 is a possible D gene (5 bases). V lost 2 bases and J 3 bases, leaving 11 bases between the germline ends. CDR1 MGHDK and CDR2 SYGVNS come from the germline V gene. There are 15 residues in the CDR3. CDR3 loop: CASSERGSNYNEQFF. The CDR3 DNA reads TGTGCCAGCAGTGAACGGGGTAGTAACTACAATGAGCAGTTCTTC.

This clonotype was picked up a small number of times. This sequence joins TRBV11-2 and TRBJ2-3; D possibly corresponds to TRBD2 (6 bases). The length of the CDR3 is 21 residues. V gave up 3 bases and J gave up 0 bases, with 28 bases separating them. Germline V gives CDR1 SGHAT, CDR2 FQNNGV. The CDR3 sequence is CASSLGLSAGSLISSTDTQYF. The DNA of the CDR3 is TGTGCCAGCAGCTTGGGTCTTTCCGCGGGGTCCTTAATCTCTAGCACAGATACGCAGTATTTT.

The V call is TRBV18, the J call TRBJ2-2, with D possibly being TRBD1 (6 bases). Germline values: CDR1 KGHSH, CDR2 LQKENI. CDR3 size: 14 residues. V lost 6 bases to trimming and J lost 6 bases, with 14 bases between them. CDR3 residues: CASSLTGPSGELFF. The CDR3 DNA follows: TGTGCCAGCTCTCTCACAGGGCCGTCCGGGGAGCTGTTTTTT.

The table lists this clonotype with a few counts. CDR3 residues: CASSPNLIKLYV. The CDR3 DNA is TGTGCCAGCAGTCCTAACCTTATAAAGCTGTACGTC. The chain couples TRBV5-6 to TRBJ2-7; D is undetermined. Germline values: CDR1 SGHDT, CDR2 YYEEEE. The CDR3 is 12 residues long. Trimming removed 5 bases from V and 12 bases from J, with 18 bases in between.